This T cell receptor (beta chain) appears in the sequencing data of a study of vaccination effects on CD4 cells after COVID-19. Germline-derived CDR1 and CDR2 are MRHNA and SNTAGT. V was clipped by 5 bases and J by 1 base, with 13 bases between them. CDR3 length: 15 residues. An approximately 10-day culture period preceded the isolation of CD4+ T cells. Everyone in the study got two shots of either the BNT162b2 or mRNA-1273 vaccine. Comments on this clone: No antigen is known for it.

The repertoire was sequenced with immunoSEQ multiplex PCR; TCRdb's copy has only in-frame clones and lacks some. The table includes approximately 70,000 clones, around 69% detected once. This material consisted of CD4+ T cells from PBMCs cultured without peptide, taken after COVID-19 vaccination. The sequence derives from a human donor who received a COVID-19 vaccine. V is TRBV6-4 and J is TRBJ2-3; a weak D match, TRBD1 (5 bases). The CDR3 is CASSISSRGTDTQYF. The CDR3 region has the DNA TGTGCCAGCAGTATCTCCTCCAGGGGCACAGATACGCAGTATTTT.